The present entry profiles one TCR beta chain with its context. Its target is unknown. As to time point: newly diagnosed GD, antithyroid drugs for less than 3 months. PBMCs provided the RNA from which the TCR library was made. In germline, CDR1 is KGHSH, CDR2 LQKENI. V shed 5 bases, J shed 0 bases, and the junction held 20 bases outside the gene matches. CDR3 length: 20 amino acids. Sequencing libraries for TCR beta were prepared with iRepertoire HTBI primers and Arm-PCR of CDR3 regions. MiXCR was run by TCRdb on the multiplex PCR reads, yielding one entry per CDR3 protein. In the table there are 440,000 or so distinct CDR3 sequences, about 16% of which are singletons. This specimen comes from a study of regulatory T cells in long-lasting Graves disease. Notes on the study in general: Not thyroid tissue but only peripheral blood was studied.

These sequences were also reported in another study, on T cells in Graves' hyperthyroidism and ophthalmopathy. That investigation notes: Stability of Graves' hyperthyroidism was defined as absent ophthalmopathy progression within 18 months. First-round RT-PCR of the TCR CDR3 relied on the HTBI primer set.

The chain uses TRBV18 and TRBJ1-2; TRBD1 aligns across 8 bases. The clonotype comes from a woman in her 30s with Graves disease. The input for sequencing was peripheral blood mononuclear cells (PBMCs), taken at new diagnosis, from a patient treated with antithyroid drugs. CDR3 residues: CASSISQRQGQMSTNYGYTF. In DNA form, the CDR3 reads TGTGCCAGCTCAATCTCCCAGCGACAGGGGCAGATGTCAACTAACTATGGCTACACCTTC.